These 30 T cell receptor beta chains came from one sample sequenced in a study of cytomegalovirus exposure and HLA in healthy donors. The assay was immunoSEQ multiplex PCR, and TCRdb's table has in-frame clones only and misses some. The sample lists a few hundred thousand clones; roughly 90% were seen once. The sample was PBMCs. These receptors were obtained from a young woman in good health and CMV-seronegative.

This chain links TRBV29-1 with TRBJ1-1; tentatively, D is TRBD1 (5 bases). Looked up from germline, CDR1 is SQVTM and CDR2 is ANQGSEA. Trimming pared 4 bases from V and 1 base from J, leaving 19 bases between. The length of the CDR3 is 16 residues. The CDR3 is CSVVGVQESSNTEAFF. CDR3 DNA: TGCAGCGTTGTTGGTGTACAGGAAAGTTCGAACACTGAAGCTTTCTTT.

The chain couples TRBV5-1 to TRBJ2-3; 8 nucleotides line up with TRBD2. J was trimmed by 4 bases and V by 0 bases; bases with no gene match: 10. Germline CDR1 and CDR2: SGHRS and YFSETQ. The CDR3 length is 17 residues. The CDR3 nucleotides are TGCGCCAGCAGCTTGGCTACGGGGGGGCTTAGGTCAGATACGCAGTATTTT. Translation gives CASSLATGGLRSDTQYF.

The rearrangement links TRBV5-5 to TRBJ2-3; a possible D gene is TRBD2 (5 bases). Per germline, CDR1 SGHKS and CDR2 YYEKEE (reference sequence). The V end was cut by 3 bases, the J end by 2 bases, with 13 bases between. The CDR3 contains 15 residues. For the CDR3, the DNA is TGTGCCAGCAGCTCCCGTAGCGTCTTCACAGATACGCAGTATTTT. Amino acids: CASSSRSVFTDTQYF.

This chain joins TRBV13 and TRBJ2-4; no definite D call. The CDR3 contains 12 residues. Deletions cut 7 bases from V and 6 bases from J, with 10 bases between. The germline V gene has CDR1 PRHDT and CDR2 FYEKMQ (reference sequence). The CDR3 DNA reads TGTGCCAGCAAAGACCGGGTAAACATTCAGTACTTC. Protein: CASKDRVNIQYF.

The chain links TRBV9 to TRBJ2-7; no clear D gene. Germline assignment: CDR1 SGDLS and CDR2 YYNGEE. CDR3 size: 14 residues. Trimming shortened V by 1 base and J by 0 bases, and 8 bases separated the two germline ends. CDR3 in DNA: TGTGCCAGCAGCGTATCCGCGAGCTCCTACGAGCAGTACTTC. Protein: CASSVSASSYEQYF.

The chain is built from TRBV6-1 and TRBJ2-7; D not certain. This CDR3 contains 14 residues. Germline V CDR1 and CDR2: MNHNS, SASEGT. Deletions cut 7 bases from V and 5 bases from J, with 18 bases between. The CDR3 coding sequence is TGTGCCAGCAATGCCAGGCCTCCAGTCCACGAGCAGTACTTC. Translated: CASNARPPVHEQYF.

The rearrangement joins TRBV4-2 to TRBJ2-2, with 9 bases fitting TRBD2. Per the germline V gene, CDR1 is LGHNA and CDR2 is YNFKEQ. The CDR3 has 19 residues. V gave up 4 bases and J gave up 2 bases; unmatched junction bases: 14. CDR3 in amino acids: CASSPGLGAGGRNTGELFF. CDR3 in DNA: TGTGCCAGCAGCCCCGGTTTGGGAGCGGGGGGCCGAAACACCGGGGAGCTGTTTTTT.

This sequence joins TRBV4-1 and TRBJ2-2, with 11 bases fitting TRBD2. This CDR3 region has 19 residues. Losses at the gene ends were 1 base for V and 7 bases for J; bases not matched to a gene: 14. The germline CDR1 and CDR2 sequences are MGHRA and YSYEKL. CDR3 coding DNA: TGCGCCAGCAGCCAAGGAAACCGACTAGCGGGGACCCTCGGCGGGGAGCTGTTTTTT. Translated, it gives CASSQGNRLAGTLGGELFF.

This chain connects TRBV19 to TRBJ1-5; D is unresolved. The CDR3 length is 15 residues. Looked up from germline, CDR1 is LNHDA and CDR2 is SQIVND (reference sequence). The V end lost 7 bases, the J end lost 2 bases, and 15 bases lay between the germline ends. The CDR3 DNA reads TGTGCCAGTAATGAAGGACTGAGGGGCAATCAGCCCCAGCATTTT. Its translation is CASNEGLRGNQPQHF.

The chain combines TRBV18 with TRBJ2-7, with 11 bases identical to TRBD1. Germline trimming cut 0 bases from V and 3 bases from J; bases unmatched to any gene: 1. The CDR3 covers 15 residues. The germline V gene has CDR1 KGHSH and CDR2 LQKENI. The chain's CDR3 is CASSPPGTGGYEQYF. The CDR3 coding sequence is TGTGCCAGCTCACCACCGGGGACAGGGGGCTACGAGCAGTACTTC. The full variable domain, in which reference TRBV18 and TRBJ2-7 provide the parts outside the CDR3, is NAGVMQNPRHLVRRRGQEARLRCSPMKGHSHVYWYRQLPEEGLKFMVYLQKENIIDESGMPKERFSAEFPKEGPSILRIQQVVRGDSAAYFCASSPPGTGGYEQYFGPGTRLTVT.

The V call is TRBV15, the J call TRBJ1-4, with 7 positions matching TRBD1. The V gene's germline CDR1 is LNHNV and CDR2 YYDKDF (reference sequence). Losses at the gene ends were 4 bases for V and 0 bases for J; bases not matched to a gene: 5. This CDR3 has 16 amino acids. The CDR3 is CATSKTTGPTNEKLFF. CDR3 bases: TGTGCCACCAGCAAGACGACAGGGCCAACTAATGAAAAACTGTTTTTT.

Comments on this clone: The sample contains more than one DNA sequence encoding this CDR3. The rearrangement uses TRBV19 and TRBJ2-7; TRBD1 aligns across 10 bases. V shed 5 bases and J 2 bases; nucleotides not matched to a gene: 3. The CDR3 has 14 residues. The germline CDR1 and CDR2 sequences are LNHDA and SQIVND (reference sequence). CDR3 sequence (DNA): TGTGCCAGTAGTCCGGGACAGGGGACCTACGAGCAGTACTTC. Translated: CASSPGQGTYEQYF.

This clone was seen a handful of times. The gene calls are TRBV2 and TRBJ2-7, with 7 bases identical to TRBD1. Germline V CDR1 and CDR2: SNHLY, FYNNEI. This CDR3 spans 14 amino acids. V trimming: 3 bases; J trimming: 1 base; junction bases outside the gene matches: 3. The CDR3 region is CASSDSRGSYEQYF. Here the CDR3 DNA reads TGTGCCAGCAGTGACTCCAGGGGGTCCTACGAGCAGTACTTC.

This rearrangement joins TRBV7-9 to TRBJ2-7, with D possibly TRBD1 on 7 matching bases. With 5 bases removed from V and 5 bases from J, the gap between germline ends came to 10 bases. This CDR3 is built from 12 residues. Per germline, CDR1 SEHNR and CDR2 FQNEAQ (reference sequence). The CDR3 protein is CASSRRGDEQYF. The CDR3, as DNA: TGTGCCAGCAGCCGCAGGGGGGACGAGCAGTACTTC.

V gene TRBV28 combines with J gene TRBJ1-3; D call uncertain. V dropped 3 bases and J dropped 0 bases, with 6 bases sitting between them. This CDR3 is built from 14 residues. Germline V gene lookup returns CDR1 MDHEN and CDR2 SYDVKM. This CDR3 is CASSFLYSGNTIYF. As DNA, the CDR3 is TGTGCCAGCAGTTTTTTGTACTCTGGAAACACCATATATTTT. The complete variable domain, with remaining parts taken from reference TRBV28 and TRBJ1-3, reads DVKVTQSSRYLVKRTGEKVFLECVQDMDHENMFWYRQDPGLGLRLIYFSYDVKMKEKGDIPEGYSVSREKKERFSLILESASTNQTSMYLCASSFLYSGNTIYFGEGSWLTVV.

This rearrangement joins TRBV6-4 to TRBJ2-3; 10 bases line up with TRBD2. This CDR3 region has 17 residues. Germline CDR1 is MRHNA and CDR2 is SNTAGT. Unmatched junction bases numbered 7, after V lost 3 bases and J lost 1 base. The DNA for the CDR3 is TGTGCCAGCAGTGAGCTAGCGGGAGAGGTGGGCACAGATACGCAGTATTTT. Its translation is CASSELAGEVGTDTQYF.

CDR3 sequence: CASSYSPRATNEKLFF. CDR3 coding DNA: TGTGCCAGCAGTTACTCGCCCCGGGCAACTAATGAAAAACTGTTTTTT. The chain is built from TRBV6-5 and TRBJ1-4; no firm D call. Trimming cost V 0 bases and J 0 bases, with 8 bases left between them. CDR3 size: 16 residues. Germline CDR1 and CDR2: MNHEY and SVGAGI.

V gene TRBV10-1 combines with J gene TRBJ2-1, with TRBD2 matching over 12 bases. Germline-derived CDR1 and CDR2 are WNHNN and SYGVQD (reference sequence). CDR3 length: 17 residues. V lost 0 bases to trimming and J lost 6 bases; unmatched junction nucleotides: 6. The CDR3 sequence is CASSESRSSGRANEQFF. In nucleotides, the CDR3 is TGCGCCAGCAGTGAGTCGAGGTCTAGCGGGAGGGCCAATGAGCAGTTCTTC.

The chain links TRBV30 to TRBJ2-7; possible D gene TRBD1, 5 bases. This CDR3 is 12 amino acids long. V shed 5 bases and J shed 4 bases, with 12 bases lying between them. The germline V gene encodes CDR1 GTSNPN and CDR2 SVGIG (reference sequence). The CDR3 spells CAWSTQGYEQYF. CDR3 sequence (DNA): TGTGCCTGGTCCACTCAGGGATACGAGCAGTACTTC.

This clone was observed once. CDR3 region: CASSSPRGTGEDTQYF. CDR3 coding DNA: TGTGCCAGCAGCTCGCCCCGAGGGACAGGGGAAGATACGCAGTATTTT. This chain links TRBV7-9 with TRBJ2-3; 10 bases match TRBD1. Trimming removed 4 bases from V and 5 bases from J; junction bases left unmatched: 9. Germline V CDR1 and CDR2: SEHNR, FQNEAQ (reference sequence). This CDR3 is 16 amino acids long.

The J gene is TRBJ2-1, the V gene TRBV11-2; D might be TRBD2 (5 bases). Germline CDR1 reads SGHAT; CDR2 reads FQNNGV. The CDR3 extends over 16 amino acids. V lost 0 bases and J lost 0, with 9 bases in between. The CDR3 reads CASSLERESSYNEQFF. CDR3 in DNA: TGTGCCAGCAGCTTAGAAAGGGAGAGCTCCTACAATGAGCAGTTCTTC.

The genes are TRBV28 and TRBJ2-7; 7 bases are shared with TRBD1. The germline V gene encodes CDR1 MDHEN and CDR2 SYDVKM. The J segment lost 5 bases and the V segment lost 6 bases, leaving 13 bases of the junction unmatched. This CDR3 is built from 15 residues. The CDR3: CASSSPGQTSHEQYF. DNA of the CDR3: TGTGCCAGCAGCTCTCCGGGACAGACCTCTCACGAGCAGTACTTC.

This chain joins TRBV11-3 and TRBJ2-1; weak D call: TRBD1 (6 bases). Trimming stripped 2 bases from V and 8 bases from J, with 25 bases between. The CDR3 contains 18 residues. Germline CDR1 and CDR2: SGHNT and YENEEA. The CDR3 sequence is CASSLRGRGRAAFDEQFF. The CDR3 coding sequence is TGTGCCAGCAGCTTAAGGGGGAGAGGGCGGGCGGCTTTTGATGAGCAGTTCTTC.

The chain is built from TRBV6-1 and TRBJ1-1; 12 nucleotides match TRBD1. V lost 4 bases and J lost 4; bases outside the gene matches: 19. In germline, CDR1 is MNHNS, CDR2 SASEGT. The CDR3 covers 20 residues. This chain's CDR3 is CASSAKFPGQGAKGGTEAFF. CDR3 in DNA: TGTGCCAGCAGTGCTAAATTTCCGGGACAGGGGGCTAAGGGGGGCACTGAAGCTTTCTTT.

The J gene is TRBJ2-1, the V gene TRBV6-1, with 7 bases matching TRBD2. The germline V gene has CDR1 MNHNS and CDR2 SASEGT. V trimming: 2 bases; J trimming: 4 bases; junction bases outside the gene matches: 8. The CDR3 has 16 amino acids. The DNA for the CDR3 is TGTGCCAGCAGTGAAAGGGCCAGCGGGGCTTACAATGAGCAGTTCTTC. This translates into CASSERASGAYNEQFF.

This clone was observed a few times. The chain couples TRBV30 to TRBJ1-6, with D possibly matching TRBD1 (5 bases). Germline CDR1 is GTSNPN and CDR2 is SVGIG (reference sequence). The CDR3 covers 13 residues. V was trimmed by 0 bases and J by 9 bases, leaving 9 bases between them. CDR3 DNA: TGTGCCTGGAGTGTGACAGTTAGTTCACCCCTCCACTTT. This sequence encodes CAWSVTVSSPLHF.

The V call is TRBV28, the J call TRBJ1-3; D not resolved. Germline lookup yields CDR1 MDHEN and CDR2 SYDVKM. The CDR3 has 14 amino acids. V lost 8 bases to trimming and J lost 0 bases, with 11 bases between them. In DNA, the CDR3 is TGTGCCAGCCGGACGGGAAGCTCTGGAAACACCATATATTTT. Protein product: CASRTGSSGNTIYF.

This sequence joins TRBV27 and TRBJ2-1; D is possibly TRBD2 (5 bases). The length of the CDR3 is 15 residues. The germline V gene encodes CDR1 MNHEY and CDR2 SMNVEV (reference sequence). V was cut by 5 bases and J by 5 bases, with 16 bases left in between. The CDR3 DNA is TGTGCCAGCAGTCCCCGAAACGGGATTGACAATGAGCAGTTCTTC. Residues: CASSPRNGIDNEQFF.

V gene TRBV15 combines with J gene TRBJ2-5; no reliable D call. Trimming took 0 bases from V and 3 from J, leaving 5 bases between them. There are 13 residues in the CDR3. Germline CDR1 is LNHNV and CDR2 is YYDKDF (reference sequence). CDR3 region: CATSRDQEETQYF. The CDR3 bases are TGTGCCACCAGCAGAGATCAGGAAGAGACCCAGTACTTC.

The chain employs TRBV4-1 and TRBJ2-7; 8 bases agree with TRBD1. Germline values: CDR1 MGHRA, CDR2 YSYEKL. The CDR3 spans 13 residues. With V trimmed by 4 bases and J by 2 bases, 1 base remained unmatched. This chain's CDR3 is CASSRTGPYEQYF. In nucleotides, the CDR3 is TGCGCCAGCAGCCGGACAGGGCCCTACGAGCAGTACTTC.